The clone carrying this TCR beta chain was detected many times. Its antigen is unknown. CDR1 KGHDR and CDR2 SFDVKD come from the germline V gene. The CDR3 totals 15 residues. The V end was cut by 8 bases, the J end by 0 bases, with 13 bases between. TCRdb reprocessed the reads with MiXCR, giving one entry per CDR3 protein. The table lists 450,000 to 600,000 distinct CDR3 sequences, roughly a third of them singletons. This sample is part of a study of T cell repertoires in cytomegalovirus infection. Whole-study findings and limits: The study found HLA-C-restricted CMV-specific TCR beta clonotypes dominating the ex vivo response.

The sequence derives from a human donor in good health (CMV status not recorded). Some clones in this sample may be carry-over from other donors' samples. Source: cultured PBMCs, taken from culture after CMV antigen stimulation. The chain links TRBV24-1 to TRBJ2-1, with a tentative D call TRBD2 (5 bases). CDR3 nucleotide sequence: TGTGCCACCACTAGCCACCAAGGCTCCTACAATGAGCAGTTCTTC. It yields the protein CATTSHQGSYNEQFF.